The following is a T cell receptor (beta chain) sequence with its context. This clone was picked up one time. Its antigen is still unknown. Base-call qualities are not available, and no considerably larger clone is one nucleotide away. Interpreted using the paper, the time point label stands for: around 4 weeks on oral tofacitinib. This specimen's treatment or condition label, interpreted: oral pan-JAK inhibitor, 5-10 mg twice daily. Lesional scalp punch biopsies and peripheral blood were collected from alopecia areata patients. PBMCs were isolated by density centrifugation and stained for CD3, CD4 and CD8, and CD4+ and CD8+ T cells were sorted on a FACSAria. The CDR3 spans 16 residues, from the cysteine through the phenylalanine. CDR3 DNA is the only sequence kept; it has 48 bases, read in frame from the first base. CDR1 and CDR2 were assigned from the germline V gene as MGHRA and YSYEKL. V is pruned by 4 bases and J by 4 bases, leaving 8 bases of the junction without a gene match.

This entry comes from a study of CD8+ T cells in alopecia areata (dated by TCRdb to 2017 to 2018). Broadly, across the study: Treated patients were enrolled in an open-label pilot trial of oral tofacitinib, 5 to 10 mg twice daily, for moderate-to-severe alopecia areata. In humans, TCRbeta sequencing was performed on scalp tissue and on sorted CD4+ and CD8+ peripheral blood T cells from healthy controls and from patients with patchy or totalis/universalis alopecia areata. High-throughput TCRbeta sequencing was used to examine T cell clonal expansion in alopecia areata in both the C3H/HeJ mouse model and human patients. The RNA source kit depended on sample type: the PAXgene miRNA kit for fixed scalp, the miRNeasy kit for PBMCs, and the RNeasy kit for mouse skin. Biopsies were taken from tofacitinib-treated patients at baseline and again at 4 and 24 weeks into treatment, and several of those patients also had a later scalp biopsy. TCRbeta CDR3 regions were amplified by immunoSEQ multiplex PCR with 35 Vbeta forward and 13 Jbeta reverse primers. Scalp clonality was compared among normal scalp (n=4), patchy alopecia areata scalp (n=8), and alopecia totalis/universalis scalp (n=8). The SALT score, which quantifies the percentage of affected scalp surface area, was used to measure disease severity in treated patients. Patients received tofacitinib for 6 to 18 months and were then followed off drug for 6 months to check for delayed response and recurrence. The paper's findings and limits, for the study overall: Scalp TCR repertoire analysis is complicated because resident alphabeta T cells in normal human skin are also sequenced, whereas mouse skin is dominated by gammadelta T cells. Many expanded lesional clones were found to persist in scalp and blood during tofacitinib treatment, and relapse after treatment cessation may be partly explained by this persistence. Because the treated cohort was small and had just a single nonresponder, larger studies are needed to establish links between baseline CD8+ expansion and response. Higher clonality and more expanded CD8+ clones were observed in lesional scalp than in normal scalp, particularly in alopecia totalis/universalis, a finding suggestive of antigenic drive. With tofacitinib, both scalp clonality and the number of expanded CD8+ clones among the top 100 scalp clones went down significantly. Shared TCR sequences between patients were less evident than in mice, which may be partly attributable to HLA diversity in the patient population.

Library creation used the immunoSEQ multiplex PCR assay. RNA was extracted from all samples and reverse transcribed into cDNA, which served as template for TCR sequencing. SuperScript III was used for first-strand cDNA synthesis, primed with a 2:1 mix of oligo-dT and random hexamers. Amplification bias was assessed with a synthetic immune receptor repertoire, and residual bias was removed computationally. The paper's data handling went like this. After raw reads were preprocessed to remove errors, the CDR3 was defined following IMGT conventions as running from the conserved cysteine to phenylalanine. Clonality was computed as 1 minus the Shannon entropy, with the entropy normalized by log2 of the number of productive unique TCRs. CD4 or CD8 identity of scalp clones was inferred by cross-referencing scalp TCRbeta sequences with sorted blood CD4 and CD8 repertoires. The source is immuneACCESS, and TCRdb retained only in-frame sequences with V and J called. Part of the clones is not carried over; for the studies checked, unresolved V genes explain less than half of this, and the remainder is unexplained. V and J calls and clone size are copied from that table; D and trimming were computed from the DNA. Here the sample has about 120,000 clones; around 53% occur a single time. The ten largest account for roughly 0.5% of the sample.

This TCR was sampled from a human donor with alopecia areata. Recombination connected TRBV4-1 to TRBJ2-3; TRBD1 matches 10 bases in the middle. This specimen was CD4+ T cells sorted from blood, taken at week 4, from a patient treated with tofacitinib. The sequenced DNA: TGCGCCAGCAGCCGACCGGGACAGGGGCTCCCAGATACGCAGTATTTT. It translates as CASSRPGQGLPDTQYF.